These 10 T cell receptor beta chains share one sample of origin, sequenced in a study of cytomegalovirus exposure and HLA in healthy donors. The primer mix had 60 Vbeta and 13 Jbeta primers. The table came from immunoSEQ multiplex PCR; TCRdb's copy has only in-frame clones and leaves some out. The sample comprises 180,000 or so clones, about 79% of which are singletons, and roughly 0.097% rests with the top ten. The sequenced sample was PBMCs. These receptors originate from a boy aged 2 to 9 in good health and CMV-seronegative.

V and J are TRBV6-5 and TRBJ1-1; D is possibly TRBD1 (5 bases). Germline V CDR1 and CDR2: MNHEY, SVGAGI. The CDR3 consists of 13 residues. Trimming shortened V by 0 bases and J by 7 bases, and 9 bases separated the two germline ends. The CDR3 spells CASSYSVGGEAFF. The CDR3 nucleotides are TGTGCCAGCAGTTACTCTGTGGGGGGTGAAGCTTTCTTT.

The chain joins TRBV5-1 to TRBJ2-2, with 9 bases fitting TRBD1. This CDR3 has 14 residues. The V gene end was trimmed by 5 bases and the J gene end by 6 bases; junction bases not matched to a gene: 5. In germline, CDR1 is SGHRS, CDR2 YFSETQ. DNA of the CDR3: TGCGCCAGCAGTACGGGACAGGGTTCCGGGGAGCTGTTTTTT. It yields the protein CASSTGQGSGELFF.

The gene calls are TRBV2 and TRBJ2-4; 9 positions agree with TRBD2. The CDR3 covers 15 residues. The V gene end was trimmed by 6 bases and the J gene end by 0 bases; junction bases not matched to a gene: 3. Germline V gene data show CDR1 as SNHLY and CDR2 as FYNNEI. This CDR3 is CASRLTSGAKNIQYF. CDR3 coding DNA: TGTGCCAGCAGATTGACTAGCGGAGCCAAAAACATTCAGTACTTC.

In nucleotides, the CDR3 is TGTGCCAGCAGCTCCGGGACAGTCATGACTAACTATGGCTACACCTTC. Its translation is CASSSGTVMTNYGYTF. The chain has TRBV7-8 and TRBJ1-2, with 7 bases that match TRBD1. The germline gives CDR1 SGHVS, CDR2 FQNEAQ. V lost 4 bases and J lost 0; bases outside the gene matches: 8. The CDR3 is 16 amino acids.

CDR3: CASSLLQASGGQETQYF. Written as DNA, the CDR3 is TGTGCCAGCAGCCTCCTCCAGGCTAGCGGGGGCCAAGAGACCCAGTACTTC. The chain links TRBV5-4 to TRBJ2-5; TRBD2 matches 10 bases. CDR3 length: 17 amino acids. Germline CDR1 is SGHNT and CDR2 is YYREEE (reference sequence). V dropped 4 bases and J dropped 1; count of bases not matched to a gene: 10.

The chain links TRBV15 to TRBJ1-2; TRBD1 matches at 12 bases. The CDR3 covers 15 residues. Germline V gene lookup returns CDR1 LNHNV and CDR2 YYDKDF (reference sequence). V shed 0 bases, J shed 8 bases, and the junction held 4 bases outside the gene matches. CDR3: CATSRDLGQGAGYTF. In nucleotides, the CDR3 is TGTGCCACCAGCAGAGATTTGGGACAGGGGGCCGGCTACACCTTC.

The rearrangement links TRBV30 to TRBJ1-4; weak D call: TRBD1 (5 bases). The germline V gene encodes CDR1 GTSNPN and CDR2 SVGIG (reference sequence). V was trimmed by 8 bases and J by 7 bases, leaving 17 bases between them. The CDR3 covers 13 residues. CDR3 sequence (DNA): TGTGCCCCGGACAATGGTAACGGTGAAAAACTGTTTTTT. Translated: CAPDNGNGEKLFF.

This chain joins TRBV20-1 and TRBJ2-3, with D hard to call. The germline V and J ends were trimmed by 3 bases and 7 bases, with 8 bases remaining between them. This CDR3 contains 11 residues. Germline CDR1 is DFQATT and CDR2 is SNEGSKA (reference sequence). In DNA, the CDR3 is TGCAGTGCTAGGTCGTGGCATACGCAGTATTTT. Its protein product is CSARSWHTQYF.

The rearrangement uses TRBV5-4 and TRBJ2-1; a weak D match, TRBD1 (6 bases). The CDR3 totals 16 residues. V lost 2 bases and J lost 1, with 13 bases in between. CDR1 and CDR2 from the germline V gene are SGHNT and YYREEE (reference sequence). CDR3 in amino acids: CASSLILGASYNEQFF. The CDR3 region has the DNA TGTGCCAGCAGCTTAATTTTGGGGGCTTCCTACAATGAGCAGTTCTTC.

Note on this clone: One end of the junction does not line up with germline, which may come from a read error. This rearrangement joins TRBV7-9 to TRBJ2-7, with 8 bases matching TRBD2. Germline V CDR1 and CDR2: SEHNR, FQNEAQ (reference sequence). The CDR3 extends over 12 amino acids. This CDR3 reads CSSSPGGAEQYF. The CDR3, as DNA: TGTTCCAGCAGCCCGGGGGGGGCCGAGCAGTACTTC.